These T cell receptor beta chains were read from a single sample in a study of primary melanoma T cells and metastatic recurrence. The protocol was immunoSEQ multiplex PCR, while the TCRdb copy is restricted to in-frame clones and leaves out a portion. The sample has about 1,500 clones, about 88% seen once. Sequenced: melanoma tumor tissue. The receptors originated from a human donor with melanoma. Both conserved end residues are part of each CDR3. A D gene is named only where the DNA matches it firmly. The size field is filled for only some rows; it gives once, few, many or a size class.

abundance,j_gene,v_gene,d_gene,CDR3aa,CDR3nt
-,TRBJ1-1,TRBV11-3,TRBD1,CASSRDRGWTETFF,TGTGCCAGCAGCCGGGACAGGGGATGGACTGAAACTTTCTTT
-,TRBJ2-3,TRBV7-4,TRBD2,CASSLASGGGTQYF,TGTGCCAGCAGCTTGGCCAGCGGCGGGGGTACGCAGTATTTT
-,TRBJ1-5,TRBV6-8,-,CASSYGVGGGQPQHF,TGTGCCAGCAGTTACGGGGTGGGGGGCGGCCAGCCCCAGCATTTT
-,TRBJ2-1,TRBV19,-,CASRVPRPPSEQFF,TGTGCCAGTAGAGTTCCAAGGCCCCCCAGTGAGCAGTTCTTC
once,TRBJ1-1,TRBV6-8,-,CASSYVRGRTEAFF,TGTGCCAGCAGTTACGTAAGGGGCCGGACTGAAGCTTTCTTT
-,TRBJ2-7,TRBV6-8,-,CASSYSRGTYEQYF,TGTGCCAGCAGTTACTCAAGGGGAACCTACGAGCAGTACTTT
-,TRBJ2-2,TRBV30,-,CAWSVGIPTGELFF,TGTGCCTGGAGTGTTGGTATACCCACCGGGGAGCTGTTTTTT
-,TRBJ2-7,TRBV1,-,CASSQDYSGAYEQYF,TGCGCCAGCAGCCAAGATTATAGCGGAGCCTACGAGCAGTACTTC
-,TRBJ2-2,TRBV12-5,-,CAISEGRNTGELFF,TGTGCCATTTCTGAGGGAAGGAACACCGGGGAGCTGTTTTTT
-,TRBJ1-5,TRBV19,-,CASSIGGRGGNQPQHF,TGTGCCAGTAGTATAGGTGGTAGAGGGGGCAATCAGCCCCAGCATTTT
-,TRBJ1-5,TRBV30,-,CAWSAPTEPQHF,TGTGCCTGGAGCGCTCCTACCGAGCCCCAGCATTTT
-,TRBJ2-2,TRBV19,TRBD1,CASSASRGHGELFF,TGTGCCAGTAGTGCAAGCAGGGGGCACGGGGAGCTGTTTTTT
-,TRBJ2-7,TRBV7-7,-,CASSLAGGAGAHEQYF,TGTGCCAGCAGCCTCGCTGGGGGCGCGGGGGCCCACGAGCAGTACTTC
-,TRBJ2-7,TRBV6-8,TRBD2,CASSKPPSGGPTKEQYF,TGTGCCAGCAGTAAGCCCCCAAGCGGGGGTCCTACTAAAGAGCAGTACTTC
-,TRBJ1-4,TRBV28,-,CATRVGGREKLFF,TGTGCCACCAGAGTGGGGGGCCGGGAAAAACTGTTTTTT
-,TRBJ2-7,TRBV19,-,CVSTRRATDEQYF,TGTGTCAGTACTCGCCGGGCAACGGACGAGCAGTACTTC
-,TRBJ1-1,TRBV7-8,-,CASSLVEGSGTEAFF,TGTGCCAGCAGCTTAGTGGAGGGGTCAGGGACTGAAGCTTTCTTT
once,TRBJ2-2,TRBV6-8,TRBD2,CASSGGTRETGELFF,TGTGCCAGCAGTGGGGGGACTAGGGAGACCGGGGAGCTGTTTTTT
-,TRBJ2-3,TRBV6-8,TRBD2,CASSYRSSGGAKADTQYF,TGTGCCAGCAGTTACCGGTCTAGCGGGGGGGCCAAGGCAGATACGCAGTATTTT
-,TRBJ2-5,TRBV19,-,CASSARGSWGTQYF,TGTGCCAGTAGTGCCAGGGGAAGTTGGGGGACCCAGTACTTC
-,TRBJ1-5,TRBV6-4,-,CASSPNQPQHF,TGTGCCAGCAGTCCGAATCAGCCCCAGCATTTT
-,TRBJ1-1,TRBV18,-,CASSPAVNTEAFF,TGTGCCAGCTCACCAGCAGTTAACACTGAAGCTTTCTTT
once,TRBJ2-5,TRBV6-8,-,CASSYVGGQETQYF,TGTGCCAGCAGTTACGTGGGCGGGCAAGAGACCCAGTACTTC
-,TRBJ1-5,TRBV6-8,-,CASSYDRWKGYQPQHF,TGTGCCAGCAGTTACGACAGGTGGAAGGGGTATCAGCCCCAGCATTTT
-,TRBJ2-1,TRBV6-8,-,CASSYGSGLTHEQFF,TGTGCCAGCAGTTATGGGTCCGGCTTAACCCATGAGCAGTTCTTC